A single sample gave rise to the 18 T cell receptor beta chains below, sequenced in a study of radiotherapy plus CTLA-4 blockade in lung cancer (dated by TCRdb to 2017 to 2018). The library was produced with the immunoSEQ multiplex PCR assay. TCRdb stores this immuneACCESS table with in-frame sequences only. Part of the clones is absent; in the studies checked, under half of the shortfall reflects unresolved V genes, and no reason is known for the rest. This sample is represented by around 70,000 clones; roughly 91% of them were singletons. The ten largest clones add up to less than 45% of the sample. This specimen was peripheral blood, taken from a patient treated with radiotherapy plus ipilimumab. Receptor source: a human donor with non-small cell lung cancer that progressed on radiotherapy plus ipilimumab.

This clone has a single count. The rearrangement uses TRBV1 and TRBJ2-3; TRBD1 is the table's D call and was not checked against the DNA. TRBV1 corresponds to a pseudogene. The CDR3 runs to 12 residues. CDR3 protein: CTSSQDKDTQYF. The CDR3 region has the DNA TGCACCAGCAGCCAAGACAAAGATACGCAGTATTTT.

The V call is TRBV14, the J call TRBJ2-3; D ambiguous. Per the germline V gene, CDR1 is SGHDN and CDR2 is FVKESK. V lost 0 bases, J lost 2 bases, and 15 bases lay in between. The CDR3 runs 17 residues. The CDR3 nucleotides read TGTGCCAGCAGCCAAGACATCGGATTTTTCACCACAGATACGCAGTATTTT. As protein: CASSQDIGFFTTDTQYF.

V gene TRBV6-5 combines with J gene TRBJ1-4; possibly TRBD1 for D (5 bases). Trimming took 6 bases from V and 8 from J, leaving 19 bases between them. CDR3 length: 15 residues. CDR1 is MNHEY and CDR2 is SVGAGI in the germline V gene. CDR3 region: CASRRARAFGEKLFF. Written as DNA, the CDR3 is TGTGCCAGCAGAAGGGCCAGGGCGTTCGGCGAAAAACTGTTTTTT.

The chain couples TRBV6-5 to TRBJ1-5; maybe TRBD1 (5 bases). This CDR3 region has 15 residues. Germline lookup yields CDR1 MNHEY and CDR2 SVGAGI. Deletions cut 7 bases from V and 4 bases from J, with 17 bases between. CDR3 amino acids: CASKNRPEGNQPQHF. The CDR3, as DNA: TGTGCCAGCAAGAACAGGCCTGAGGGAAATCAGCCCCAGCATTTT.

V and J are TRBV27 and TRBJ1-2, with TRBD1 matching over 12 bases. The CDR3 covers 15 residues. V dropped 3 bases and J dropped 7; count of bases not matched to a gene: 6. In germline, CDR1 is MNHEY, CDR2 SMNVEV (reference sequence). This CDR3 is CASSLWGQGALGYTF. For the CDR3, the DNA is TGTGCCAGCAGTTTGTGGGGACAGGGGGCGCTTGGCTACACCTTC.

The chain combines TRBV28 with TRBJ1-3; weak D call: TRBD1 (6 bases). The germline V gene has CDR1 MDHEN and CDR2 SYDVKM. The CDR3 spans 14 residues. The V end was cut by 7 bases, the J end by 5 bases, with 15 bases between. CDR3 DNA: TGTGCCAGCAACAACCAGGGGTCTCGAAACACCATATATTTT. Protein product: CASNNQGSRNTIYF.

The gene calls are TRBV6-1 and TRBJ2-7; 13 bases are shared with TRBD2. The V gene's germline CDR1 is MNHNS and CDR2 SASEGT. This CDR3 has 18 residues. The ends lost 0 bases at V and 3 bases at J; junction bases unmatched: 8. The DNA for the CDR3 is TGTGCCAGCAGTGAAGCGGGAGGGGGACTAGCGGGAAACTACGAGCAGTACTTC. It specifies CASSEAGGGLAGNYEQYF.

This chain joins TRBV5-1 and TRBJ2-3, with 7 bases identical to TRBD1. Trimming removed 3 bases from V and 2 bases from J; junction bases left unmatched: 3. This CDR3 is built from 14 residues. CDR1 and CDR2 (germline): SGHRS, YFSETQ. The CDR3 nucleotides are TGCGCCAGCAGCTGGGACAGTTACACAGATACGCAGTATTTT. It specifies CASSWDSYTDTQYF.

The V and J genes are TRBV7-8 and TRBJ1-3; D is perhaps TRBD1 (5 bases). Germline V gives CDR1 SGHVS, CDR2 FQNEAQ. Deletions cut 1 base from V and 0 bases from J, with 10 bases between. The CDR3 spans 16 residues. The CDR3 DNA reads TGTGCCAGCAGCTTAGTCCAGGGATTCTCTGGAAACACCATATATTTT. It is translated as CASSLVQGFSGNTIYF.

The rearrangement uses TRBV28 and TRBJ1-1, with 9 nucleotides matching TRBD1. Germline-derived CDR1 and CDR2 are MDHEN and SYDVKM. CDR3 size: 15 residues. V was clipped by 6 bases and J by 4 bases; unmatched bases: 9. CDR3 residues: CASSEDRGGFTEAFF. The CDR3 DNA follows: TGTGCCAGCAGCGAAGACAGGGGGGGTTTCACTGAAGCTTTCTTT.

This chain's CDR3 is CARSFSRALYEYEQYV. The CDR3 coding sequence is TGTGCCAGAAGCTTTTCTAGAGCCCTCTACGAGTACGAGCAGTACGTC. The V gene is TRBV5-3, the J gene TRBJ2-7; D gene uncertain. TRBV5-3 carries the ORF label, with uncertain function. This CDR3 region has 16 residues. V lost 2 bases and J lost 4, with 19 bases in between.

The genes are TRBV2 and TRBJ2-2; tentatively, D is TRBD1 or TRBD2 (5 bases each). Germline V lookup: CDR1 SNHLY, CDR2 FYNNEI. The CDR3 has 14 residues. V lost 3 bases and J 7 bases, leaving 12 bases between the germline ends. The CDR3 sequence is CASSDPGANGELFF. The CDR3 coding sequence is TGTGCCAGCAGTGACCCCGGGGCGAACGGGGAGCTGTTTTTT.

This sequence joins TRBV29-1 and TRBJ1-3; D might be TRBD1 (5 bases). Per germline, CDR1 SQVTM and CDR2 ANQGSEA. This CDR3 spans 14 amino acids. V was pared by 7 bases and J by 0 bases, with 13 bases between. DNA of the CDR3: TGCAGCGCCTTGGACACTAACTCTGGAAACACCATATATTTT. Translating it yields CSALDTNSGNTIYF.

The V call is TRBV6-6, the J call TRBJ2-1; D is unclear. This CDR3 has 13 residues. Germline V gene sequence: CDR1 MNHNY, CDR2 SVGAGI (reference sequence). Trimming stripped 4 bases from V and 9 bases from J, with 13 bases between. CDR3 sequence reads: CASSSYGRLEQFF. The CDR3 DNA reads as TGTGCCAGCAGTTCCTACGGTCGGCTTGAGCAGTTCTTC.

The chain carries TRBV7-3 and TRBJ2-1, with D unresolved. Germline lookup yields CDR1 SGHTA and CDR2 FQGTGA. With 4 bases removed from V and 10 bases from J, the gap between germline ends came to 11 bases. The CDR3 has 12 residues. The CDR3 sequence is CASSSKMGEQFF. In DNA, the CDR3 is TGTGCCAGCAGCTCAAAAATGGGGGAGCAGTTCTTC.

This clone was observed a handful of times. The chain uses TRBV2 and TRBJ2-4; D not resolved. Germline-derived CDR1 and CDR2 are SNHLY and FYNNEI. Deletions cut 2 bases from V and 2 bases from J, with 1 base between. The CDR3 spans 12 residues. The CDR3 DNA follows: TGTGCCAGCAGTGAAACCAAAAACATTCAGTACTTC. Amino acid sequence: CASSETKNIQYF.

As concerns this clone: The sample contains more than one DNA sequence encoding this CDR3. CDR3 protein: CASSPGDRYTEAFF. The CDR3 bases are TGTGCCAGCAGTCCGGGGGACCGGTACACTGAAGCTTTCTTT. The rearrangement joins TRBV27 to TRBJ1-1; D may be TRBD1 (5 bases). Trimming took 5 bases from V and 3 from J, leaving 13 bases between them. Germline V gene data show CDR1 as MNHEY and CDR2 as SMNVEV (reference sequence). CDR3 length equals 14 residues.

This clone has at least ten counts. The rearrangement uses TRBV9 and TRBJ1-5; maybe TRBD1 (5 bases). There are 13 residues in the CDR3. Trimming took off 3 bases at V and 6 bases at J, with 10 bases between the two ends. Germline CDR1 reads SGDLS; CDR2 reads YYNGEE. This CDR3 is CASSGGVSQPQHF. DNA for the CDR3: TGTGCCAGCAGCGGAGGGGTGAGTCAGCCCCAGCATTTT. The full variable domain, completed using reference TRBV9 and TRBJ1-5, is DSGVTQTPKHLITATGQRVTLRCSPRSGDLSVYWYQQSLDQGLQFLIQYYNGEERAKGNILERFSAQQFPDLHSELNLSSLELGDSALYFCASSGGVSQPQHFGDGTRLSIL.